The 24 T cell receptor beta chains in this list originate from one sample, sequenced in a study of blood T cell repertoires in COVID-19. The assay was immunoSEQ multiplex PCR, and TCRdb's table has in-frame clones only and misses some. Of about 50,000 clones listed, roughly 90% are singletons. The sequenced material came from peripheral blood. These receptors were obtained from a man aged 80 or over with active or convalescent COVID-19.

This sequence joins TRBV6-6 and TRBJ2-7; 10 nucleotides align to TRBD1. The V gene end was trimmed by 5 bases and the J gene end by 6 bases; junction bases not matched to a gene: 7. Germline V lookup: CDR1 MNHNY, CDR2 SVGAGI (reference sequence). This CDR3 has 14 residues. The CDR3, as DNA: TGTGCCAGCAGTATAGGAAGACAGGGGGCCGAGCAGTACTTC. Translated, it gives CASSIGRQGAEQYF.

This chain connects TRBV28 to TRBJ1-5; 10 bases fit TRBD1. This CDR3 is 15 amino acids long. Germline-derived CDR1 and CDR2 are MDHEN and SYDVKM. Trimming at V came to 10 bases and at J to 1 base, leaving 7 bases not matched to a gene. The CDR3 DNA is TGTGCCACTACGACAGGGGGCGTGAGCAATCAGCCCCAGCATTTT. Its translation is CATTTGGVSNQPQHF.

This clone was seen more than once but under ten times. This chain connects TRBV19 to TRBJ1-2, with 11 bases that match TRBD1. V was pared by 4 bases and J by 8 bases, with 9 bases of the junction left unmatched. Germline V lookup: CDR1 LNHDA, CDR2 SQIVND (reference sequence). CDR3 length: 15 amino acids. Here the CDR3 reads CASSTGTGGVGGYTF. The CDR3 coding sequence is TGTGCCAGTAGTACCGGGACAGGGGGAGTCGGAGGCTACACCTTC.

The rearrangement joins TRBV9 to TRBJ2-7, with 11 bases identical to TRBD2. From germline, CDR1 is SGDLS and CDR2 YYNGEE. This CDR3 has 15 residues. V was pared by 3 bases and J by 3 bases, with 5 bases of the junction left unmatched. CDR3 residues: CASSAGLAEHYEQYF. CDR3 nucleotide sequence: TGTGCCAGCAGCGCGGGACTAGCGGAACACTACGAGCAGTACTTC.

The chain joins TRBV12-5 to TRBJ1-4; 10 bases are a match to TRBD1. CDR1 and CDR2 from the germline V gene are LGHNT and FRNRAP. V was clipped by 4 bases and J by 7 bases; unmatched bases: 15. CDR3 length equals 18 residues. This chain's CDR3 is CASGCVGQGPLRSEKLFF. The CDR3 nucleotides read TGTGCTAGTGGTTGCGTGGGACAGGGGCCCCTGCGGAGTGAAAAACTGTTTTTT.

This clone was detected only a few times. The rearrangement links TRBV28 to TRBJ1-1, with 12 bases identical to TRBD1. The germline V gene has CDR1 MDHEN and CDR2 SYDVKM. V lost 3 bases, J lost 7 bases, and 15 bases stayed unmatched. The CDR3 sequence is 18 residues long. The CDR3 sequence: CASSFLPGQGAVYIEAFF. CDR3 sequence (DNA): TGTGCCAGCAGTTTTCTCCCGGGACAGGGGGCCGTGTACATTGAAGCTTTCTTT. Variable domain in full (rest from reference TRBV28 and TRBJ1-1): DVKVTQSSRYLVKRTGEKVFLECVQDMDHENMFWYRQDPGLGLRLIYFSYDVKMKEKGDIPEGYSVSREKKERFSLILESASTNQTSMYLCASSFLPGQGAVYIEAFFGQGTRLTVV.

This chain links TRBV2 with TRBJ2-3; TRBD1 might be the D (5 bases). Between the trimmed V and J ends, which lost 3 bases and 5 bases, there was a span of 18 bases. Germline V gives CDR1 SNHLY, CDR2 FYNNEI. The CDR3 contains 16 residues. The CDR3 nucleotides are TGTGCCAGCAGTGAGCAGGCCAGGGCAGAGGTAGATACGCAGTATTTT. Its translation is CASSEQARAEVDTQYF.

This clone has just one count. At one end the junction does not follow the germline gene, possibly because of a read error. J is TRBJ1-2 and V is TRBV7-2, with D tentatively TRBD1 (5 bases). Germline CDR1 and CDR2: SGHTA and FQGNSA. This CDR3 comprises 13 residues. The CDR3 region is CASSIARGNGYTF. As DNA, the CDR3 is TGTGCCAGCAGCATAGCACGGGGGAATGGCTACACCTTC.

The J gene is TRBJ1-5, the V gene TRBV6-5; 8 bases agree with TRBD1. After removal of 6 bases from V and 7 bases from J, the junction contained 8 bases not matched to a gene. CDR3 length: 14 amino acids. Germline V gives CDR1 MNHEY, CDR2 SVGAGI. CDR3 coding DNA: TGTGCCAGCAGAGGCACAGGGGGGCAACAGCCCCAGCATTTT. Protein: CASRGTGGQQPQHF.

The J gene is TRBJ2-2, the V gene TRBV5-6; 7 nucleotides match TRBD2. The CDR3 is 15 residues long. J was trimmed by 4 bases and V by 4 bases; bases with no gene match: 7. Germline assignment: CDR1 SGHDT and CDR2 YYEEEE. CDR3 coding DNA: TGTGCCAGCAGCCTCGGGGGGATGGGCACCGGGGAGCTGTTTTTT. It codes for CASSLGGMGTGELFF.

The chain is built from TRBV7-2 and TRBJ2-1; D is ambiguous. This CDR3 region has 14 residues. The V end was cut by 2 bases, the J end by 2 bases, with 7 bases between. The germline V gene has CDR1 SGHTA and CDR2 FQGNSA. The CDR3 DNA sequence: TGTGCCAGCAGCTTAACACCCACCTACAATGAGCAGTTCTTC. Protein sequence: CASSLTPTYNEQFF. Variable domain in full (rest from reference TRBV7-2 and TRBJ2-1): GAGVSQSPSNKVTEKGKDVELRCDPISGHTALYWYRQSLGQGLEFLIYFQGNSAPDKSGLPSDRFSAERTGGSVSTLTIQRTQQEDSAVYLCASSLTPTYNEQFFGPGTRLTVL.

The rearrangement uses TRBV3-1 (or the pseudogene TRBV3-2) and TRBJ1-4; D remains unclear. The length of the CDR3 is 12 residues. V lost 2 bases and J 12 bases, leaving 10 bases between the germline ends. Germline loops: CDR1 LGHDT, CDR2 YNNKEL (reference sequence). CDR3 DNA: TGTGCCAGCAGCCAATTACGGGAGGAACTGTTTTTT. This translates into CASSQLREELFF.

The rearrangement joins TRBV6-2 or TRBV6-3 to TRBJ2-7; a possible D gene is TRBD2 (6 bases). Trimming removed 1 base from V and 2 bases from J, with 9 bases in between. This CDR3 is 14 amino acids long. Germline V gives CDR1 MNHEY, CDR2 SVGEGT. CDR3 region: CASSYWRGTYEQYF. In DNA form, the CDR3 reads TGTGCCAGCAGTTACTGGCGGGGAACCTACGAGCAGTACTTC.

The genes are TRBV7-2 and TRBJ2-1; 8 bases map to TRBD2. With V trimmed by 4 bases and J by 10 bases, 6 bases remained unmatched. The CDR3 covers 13 residues. In germline, CDR1 is SGHTA, CDR2 FQGNSA. CDR3 amino acids: CASSSVSSGEQFF. CDR3 sequence (DNA): TGTGCCAGCAGCTCCGTATCTAGCGGGGAGCAGTTCTTC.

This chain links TRBV12-3 or TRBV12-4 with TRBJ2-3; D is unclear. This CDR3 is 13 amino acids long. Trimming took 6 bases from V and 5 from J, leaving 12 bases between them. In DNA form, the CDR3 reads TGTGCCAGCAGCCTATCCCCTCGAGATACGCAGTATTTT. This translates into CASSLSPRDTQYF.

Here the CDR3 DNA reads TGTGCCAGCAGCCAAGGCCGACGACTAGCGGGATCCTACGAGCAGTACTTC. This codes for CASSQGRRLAGSYEQYF. The chain couples TRBV3-1 (or the pseudogene TRBV3-2) to TRBJ2-7, with TRBD2 identical over 11 bases. This CDR3 has 17 amino acids. Unmatched junction bases numbered 6, after V lost 1 base and J lost 1 base. The germline gives CDR1 LGHDT, CDR2 YNNKEL (reference sequence).

The V call is TRBV30, the J call TRBJ2-2; 8 nucleotides agree with TRBD2. The ends lost 4 bases at V and 5 bases at J; junction bases unmatched: 12. The CDR3 extends over 16 amino acids. The germline V gene encodes CDR1 GTSNPN and CDR2 SVGIG (reference sequence). CDR3 sequence (DNA): TGTGCCTGGACTGGAGTAGCGGGAACTTATACCGGGGAGCTGTTTTTT. Protein sequence: CAWTGVAGTYTGELFF. The full variable domain, in which reference TRBV30 and TRBJ2-2 provide the parts outside the CDR3, is SQTIHQWPATLVQPVGSPLSLECTVEGTSNPNLYWYRQAAGRGLQLLFYSVGIGQISSEVPQNLSASRPQDRQFILSSKKLLLSDSGFYLCAWTGVAGTYTGELFFGEGSRLTVL.

V and J are TRBV15 and TRBJ2-1; TRBD2 aligns across 8 bases. The ends lost 3 bases at V and 9 bases at J; junction bases unmatched: 10. Germline V lookup: CDR1 LNHNV, CDR2 YYDKDF (reference sequence). CDR3 length: 15 amino acids. CDR3 bases: TGTGCCACCAGCAGGGTAGGACTAGCCGATGTTGAGCAGTTCTTC. Translation: CATSRVGLADVEQFF.

The chain carries TRBV5-4 and TRBJ2-7, with a possible D match to TRBD2 (6 bases). The ends were cut back, 6 bases at V and 4 bases at J, with 14 bases in the middle. The CDR3 is 13 amino acids. CDR1 is SGHNT and CDR2 is YYREEE in the germline V gene (reference sequence). The CDR3 sequence is CASTLRAGYEQYF. The CDR3 bases are TGTGCCAGCACACTGCGGGCGGGATACGAGCAGTACTTC. Full variable domain (outside the CDR3, taken from reference TRBV5-4 and TRBJ2-7): ETGVTQSPTHLIKTRGQQVTLRCSSQSGHNTVSWYQQALGQGPQFIFQYYREEENGRGNFPPRFSGLQFPNYSSELNVNALELDDSALYLCASTLRAGYEQYFGPGTRLTVT.

The rearrangement links TRBV6-5 to TRBJ1-2; D gene ambiguous. Germline V CDR1 and CDR2: MNHEY, SVGAGI. Trimming stripped 0 bases from V and 6 bases from J, with 14 bases between. The CDR3 loop spans 15 amino acids. The CDR3 spells CASSYSSSPRNGYTF. For the CDR3, the DNA is TGTGCCAGCAGTTACTCGTCTAGCCCACGGAATGGCTACACCTTC.

The rearrangement joins TRBV28 to TRBJ1-5; possibly TRBD1 for D (6 bases). The CDR3 consists of 13 residues. V shed 5 bases and J shed 5 bases, with 10 bases lying between them. In germline, CDR1 is MDHEN, CDR2 SYDVKM. The CDR3 region has the DNA TGTGCCAGCAGTCTGACAGGTTATCAGCCCCAGCATTTT. Its protein is CASSLTGYQPQHF.

CDR3 residues: CASSLFGQGAHGNTIYF. The DNA of the CDR3 is TGTGCCAGCAGTTTATTCGGACAGGGGGCTCATGGAAACACCATATATTTT. The chain joins TRBV28 to TRBJ1-3, with 11 bases matching TRBD1. Germline CDR1 and CDR2: MDHEN and SYDVKM. This CDR3 spans 17 amino acids. J was trimmed by 3 bases and V by 1 base; bases with no gene match: 5.

CDR3 residues: CASSLRTGDSGYTF. The CDR3, as DNA: TGTGCCAGCAGCTTAAGGACAGGGGATAGTGGCTACACCTTC. The V call is TRBV11-2, the J call TRBJ1-2; 9 positions agree with TRBD1. Germline V gene lookup returns CDR1 SGHAT and CDR2 FQNNGV. This CDR3 has 14 amino acids. The ends lost 2 bases at V and 7 bases at J; junction bases unmatched: 5.

The chain employs TRBV7-3 and TRBJ2-2; 10 bases are a match to TRBD1. The J segment lost 4 bases and the V segment lost 5 bases, leaving 7 bases of the junction unmatched. The germline gives CDR1 SGHTA, CDR2 FQGTGA. The CDR3 is 16 residues long. The DNA of the CDR3 is TGTGCCAGCAGCGAACGACAGGGGGCGGGCACCGGGGAGCTGTTTTTT. Amino acids: CASSERQGAGTGELFF. The whole variable domain, filled in from reference TRBV7-3 and TRBJ2-2, reads GAGVSQTPSNKVTEKGKYVELRCDPISGHTALYWYRQSLGQGPEFLIYFQGTGAADDSGLPNDRFFAVRPEGSVSTLKIQRTERGDSAVYLCASSERQGAGTGELFFGEGSRLTVL.